The 14 T cell receptor beta chains given below trace back to one sample, sequenced in a study of shared clonotypes between healthy human individuals. The data were produced by immunoSEQ multiplex PCR, yet TCRdb's version contains in-frame clones alone and is incomplete. The table has approximately 940,000 clones, about 80% seen once. Sequencing input: memory CD4+ T cells sorted from blood. Documented subset: CD45RA-negative fraction. Receptors were obtained from a man younger than 30 in good health.

This chain uses TRBV7-9 with TRBJ2-7; no reliable D call. The ends were cut back, 5 bases at V and 2 bases at J, with 10 bases in the middle. Germline values: CDR1 SEHNR, CDR2 FQNEAQ (reference sequence). The CDR3 runs 13 residues. The CDR3 nucleotides read TGTGCCAGCAGCCCGACCTTAGCCTACGAGCAGTACTTC. This codes for CASSPTLAYEQYF.

This clone was counted only a few times. The chain uses TRBV19 and TRBJ1-6, with no clear D. Germline values: CDR1 LNHDA, CDR2 SQIVND (reference sequence). The CDR3 spans 16 residues. V was shortened by 5 bases and J by 5 bases, with 16 bases between the two germline ends. CDR3 in DNA: TGTGCCAGTAGTTCTTCCTCCGGGAGAAATAATTCACCCCTCCACTTT. Its protein product is CASSSSSGRNNSPLHF.

J is TRBJ1-1 and V is TRBV7-8, with D maybe TRBD1 (5 bases). The V end was cut by 5 bases, the J end by 6 bases, with 10 bases between. Germline CDR1 is SGHVS and CDR2 is FQNEAQ. The CDR3 loop spans 12 amino acids. The CDR3 coding sequence is TGTGCCAGCAGCCCAGGGCTCTCTGAAGCTTTCTTT. Translated: CASSPGLSEAFF. Supplemented by reference TRBV7-8 and TRBJ1-1, the full variable domain reads GAGVSQSPRYKVAKRGQDVALRCDPISGHVSLFWYQQALGQGPEFLTYFQNEAQLDKSGLPSDRFFAERPEGSVSTLKIQRTQQEDSAVYLCASSPGLSEAFFGQGTRLTVV.

This sequence joins TRBV29-1 and TRBJ2-1; D is unresolved. This CDR3 comprises 13 residues. V lost 7 bases, J lost 7 bases, and 17 bases lay in between. Germline loops: CDR1 SQVTM, CDR2 ANQGSEA. In DNA form, the CDR3 reads TGCAGCGGCCGTGGTTTAGGTAGGAATGAGCAGTTCTTC. This codes for CSGRGLGRNEQFF.

This clone was recorded many times. The V and J genes are TRBV5-4 and TRBJ1-4; D perhaps matches TRBD1 (5 bases). Germline V CDR1 and CDR2: SGHNT, YYREEE (reference sequence). The CDR3 sequence is 14 residues long. V lost 4 bases and J lost 8, with 15 bases in between. The CDR3 sequence: CASSRGGLGEKLFF. The CDR3 bases are TGTGCCAGCAGCAGGGGAGGACTTGGAGAAAAACTGTTTTTT.

This clone was seen more than once but under ten times. The chain couples TRBV18 to TRBJ2-2; tentative D call: TRBD1 (5 bases). Trimming pared 4 bases from V and 5 bases from J, leaving 8 bases between. The CDR3 covers 13 residues. The germline CDR1 and CDR2 sequences are KGHSH and LQKENI. This chain's CDR3 is CASSQRQTGELFF. The CDR3 DNA reads TGTGCCAGCTCACAAAGACAGACCGGGGAGCTGTTTTTT.

This clone was observed a few times. The CDR3 reads CASSEGRSSTGPQHF. The CDR3 DNA reads TGTGCCAGCAGTGAAGGAAGGTCATCGACGGGGCCCCAGCATTTT. This chain uses TRBV6-1 with TRBJ1-5, with unresolved D. V was pared by 1 base and J by 9 bases, with 16 bases between. The germline gives CDR1 MNHNS, CDR2 SASEGT. The CDR3 is 15 amino acids.

The V call is TRBV5-4, the J call TRBJ1-2; TRBD1 matches at 8 bases. Germline V gives CDR1 SGHNT, CDR2 YYREEE (reference sequence). Unmatched junction bases numbered 10, after V lost 2 bases and J lost 4 bases. The CDR3 sequence is 16 residues long. The CDR3 DNA follows: TGTGCCAGCAGCTTTAAGGACAGGGTCGATTTCTATGGCTACACCTTC. Its protein product is CASSFKDRVDFYGYTF.

This clone came up a few times. V is TRBV18 and J is TRBJ1-2; 12 bases are shared with TRBD1. V lost 3 bases to trimming and J lost 12 bases; unmatched junction nucleotides: 5. The germline V gene encodes CDR1 KGHSH and CDR2 LQKENI. The CDR3 loop spans 13 amino acids. For the CDR3, the DNA is TGTGCCAGCTCACCCGGGACAGGGGGCCAAGACACCTTC. Protein sequence: CASSPGTGGQDTF.

The gene calls are TRBV5-6 and TRBJ1-1; D is uncertain. The length of the CDR3 is 14 residues. Deletions cut 2 bases from V and 0 bases from J, with 8 bases between. The germline V gene encodes CDR1 SGHDT and CDR2 YYEEEE. The CDR3 nucleotides read TGTGCCAGCAGCTTCGGCTTCTTGAACACTGAAGCTTTCTTT. Its protein product is CASSFGFLNTEAFF.

The chain recombines TRBV28 with TRBJ2-5, with D perhaps matching TRBD1 (6 bases). V was trimmed by 10 bases and J by 5 bases, leaving 17 bases between them. This CDR3 contains 13 residues. Per germline, CDR1 MDHEN and CDR2 SYDVKM. In DNA, the CDR3 is TGTGCCATCAGACCTTCAGGGGTCGAGACCCAGTACTTC. It specifies CAIRPSGVETQYF.

On this clone itself: The sample holds other DNA sequences that translate to the same CDR3. The chain couples TRBV18 to TRBJ2-7; D might be TRBD1 (5 bases). Trimming shortened V by 3 bases and J by 3 bases, and 9 bases separated the two germline ends. This CDR3 region has 13 residues. Germline CDR1 KGHSH, CDR2 LQKENI. The CDR3 sequence: CASSPQGSYEQYF. The DNA for the CDR3 is TGTGCCAGCTCACCCCAGGGAAGCTACGAGCAGTACTTC.

This sequence joins TRBV10-3 and TRBJ2-3; no firm D call. Trimming cost V 4 bases and J 2 bases, with 10 bases left between them. CDR3 length: 14 residues. The germline V gene encodes CDR1 ENHRY and CDR2 SYGVKD. CDR3 DNA: TGTGCCATCAGTGGTCTGGCTAACACAGATACGCAGTATTTT. It translates to CAISGLANTDTQYF.

This clone was observed once. The chain employs TRBV30 and TRBJ2-4; D is unclear. The germline gives CDR1 GTSNPN, CDR2 SVGIG (reference sequence). This CDR3 comprises 13 residues. Trimming stripped 2 bases from V and 0 bases from J, with 5 bases between. The CDR3 DNA reads as TGTGCCTGGAGTTCCCTAGCCAAAAACATTCAGTACTTC. It codes for CAWSSLAKNIQYF.